Shown below are 28 T cell receptor beta chains from a single sample sequenced in a study of blood T cells in healthy people across ages (dated by TCRdb to the mid-2010s). Libraries were constructed by 5' RACE. Instrument on record: Illumina HiSeq 2500. A second PCR of about 6 to 12 cycles was run with a J-beta primer mix and a sample-barcoded 5' primer. TCRdb reanalyzed the raw reads on its own, using fastp at Q25 for trimming and MiXCR for clone calling, and kept in-frame beta chains. Entries are consolidated by CDR3 protein sequence, retaining the most common genes and DNA. Within this sample are approximately 780,000 distinct CDR3 sequences, with about 26% of them counted one time only. The top ten clonotypes cover less than 3.5% of the sample. The data also belong to a second study, concerning T cells of mothers and their children.

The sequenced sample was blood. Receptor source: a boy aged 10-17 years in good health.

Notes on this clonotype: One end of the junction varies from germline; a read error may be responsible. The rearrangement links TRBV5-1 to TRBJ2-2; TRBD2 matches at 10 bases. This CDR3 contains 16 residues. CDR1 SGHRS and CDR2 YFSETQ come from the germline V gene. Here the CDR3 DNA reads TGCGCCAGCAGCTTGGCGAGCGGGAGGGCCACCCGGGAGCTGTTTTTT. Amino acid sequence: CASSLASGRATRELFF.

The chain uses TRBV12-3 or TRBV12-4 and TRBJ2-1, with D perhaps TRBD1 (6 bases). This CDR3 region has 15 residues. V lost 10 bases and J 1 base, leaving 17 bases between the germline ends. CDR3 nucleotide sequence: TGTGCCACGCTTAAACAGGGAAGTTCCTACAATGAGCAGTTCTTC. Protein product: CATLKQGSSYNEQFF.

The V and J genes are TRBV7-3 and TRBJ2-5; TRBD2 agrees at 14 bases. With the DNA end fitting TRBJ2-1 better, the J assignment may be wrong. The CDR3 sequence is 16 residues long. Germline CDR1 and CDR2: SGHTA and FQGTGA. The CDR3 sequence: CASSPRTSGGFYEQFF. The CDR3 region has the DNA TGTGCCAGCAGCCCTCGGACTAGCGGGGGGTTCTATGAGCAGTTCTTC.

The chain employs TRBV14 and TRBJ2-5; D might be TRBD2 (6 bases). The V end was cut by 3 bases, the J end by 1 base, with 15 bases between. Germline CDR1 is SGHDN and CDR2 is FVKESK. The CDR3 sequence is 16 residues long. CDR3 bases: TGTGCCAGCAGCCACCGCCGAGGGACTCTCCAAGAGACCCAGTACTTC. It codes for CASSHRRGTLQETQYF.

This clonotype was seen more than once but under ten times. The J gene is TRBJ2-7, the V gene TRBV6-5; no firm D call. Germline V gene lookup returns CDR1 MNHEY and CDR2 SVGAGI. CDR3 size: 12 residues. V lost 6 bases and J 6 bases, leaving 12 bases between the germline ends. The CDR3 loop reads CASSPDGPEQYF. CDR3 DNA sequence: TGTGCCAGCAGCCCCGACGGACCCGAGCAGTACTTC.

The chain recombines TRBV3-1 with TRBJ2-5; D could derive from TRBD1 or TRBD2 (5 bases each). The CDR3 is 17 amino acids. The ends were cut back, 1 base at V and 0 bases at J, with 15 bases in the middle. Per germline, CDR1 LGHDT and CDR2 YNNKEL (reference sequence). The CDR3 loop reads CASSQVVGAMYQETQYF. The CDR3 DNA sequence: TGTGCCAGCAGCCAAGTAGTCGGGGCGATGTACCAAGAGACCCAGTACTTC.

This clonotype was counted ten times or more. V is TRBV10-2 and J is TRBJ2-7; possibly TRBD2 for D (6 bases). The V gene's germline CDR1 is WSHSY and CDR2 SAAADI. V lost 10 bases and J lost 4, with 17 bases in between. This CDR3 spans 13 amino acids. The CDR3 sequence is CATRAGLLYEQYF. CDR3 DNA: TGCGCCACAAGAGCGGGCCTCCTTTACGAGCAGTACTTC.

This clonotype was recorded a few times. V and J are TRBV5-1 and TRBJ2-3; D not certain. This CDR3 comprises 15 residues. Germline V CDR1 and CDR2: SGHRS, YFSETQ. V was shortened by 4 bases and J by 6 bases, with 18 bases between the two germline ends. Here the CDR3 reads CASSASLNGDDTQYF. CDR3 DNA: TGCGCCAGCAGCGCCAGCCTGAATGGTGACGATACGCAGTATTTT.

This chain connects TRBV9 to TRBJ1-4; possible D gene TRBD1, 5 bases. The germline V gene encodes CDR1 SGDLS and CDR2 YYNGEE. Trimming stripped 0 bases from V and 7 bases from J, with 16 bases between. CDR3 size: 16 residues. The CDR3 here is CASSVGSKGLGEKLFF. For the CDR3, the DNA is TGTGCCAGCAGCGTAGGGTCCAAGGGGCTCGGTGAAAAACTGTTTTTT.

A few counts support this clonotype. The rearrangement uses TRBV6-5 and TRBJ2-5; 7 bases are shared with TRBD1. There are 14 residues in the CDR3. Trimming took 2 bases from V and 5 from J; bases not matched to a gene: 5. Per germline, CDR1 MNHEY and CDR2 SVGAGI. The CDR3 is CASSYATGSETQYF. DNA of the CDR3: TGTGCCAGCAGTTACGCGACAGGGTCGGAGACCCAGTACTTC.

V and J are TRBV30 and TRBJ1-2, with TRBD1 matching over 7 bases. V lost 1 base to trimming and J lost 4 bases; unmatched junction nucleotides: 12. The CDR3 covers 16 residues. The germline V gene has CDR1 GTSNPN and CDR2 SVGIG (reference sequence). As DNA, the CDR3 is TGTGCCTGGAGTGGTCTCCCGACAGGGTCGGGCTATGGCTACACCTTC. Its protein product is CAWSGLPTGSGYGYTF. The whole variable domain, filled in from reference TRBV30 and TRBJ1-2, reads SQTIHQWPATLVQPVGSPLSLECTVEGTSNPNLYWYRQAAGRGLQLLFYSVGIGQISSEVPQNLSASRPQDRQFILSSKKLLLSDSGFYLCAWSGLPTGSGYGYTFGSGTRLTVV.

The J gene is TRBJ2-4, the V gene TRBV29-1; 7 nucleotides align to TRBD1. Germline V gives CDR1 SQVTM, CDR2 ANQGSEA. This CDR3 has 12 residues. V gave up 5 bases and J gave up 8 bases; unmatched junction bases: 6. The CDR3 reads CSVRTGVDIQYF. The CDR3 nucleotides read TGCAGCGTTCGGACAGGAGTGGACATTCAGTACTTC.

The chain employs TRBV11-2 and TRBJ2-1, with D perhaps matching TRBD2 (6 bases). V was cut by 6 bases and J by 1 base, with 16 bases left in between. Germline CDR1 reads SGHAT; CDR2 reads FQNNGV. This CDR3 has 16 residues. This chain's CDR3 is CASRRLSGGSYNEQFF. The CDR3 region has the DNA TGTGCCAGCAGGCGACTCTCTGGGGGGTCCTACAATGAGCAGTTCTTC.

This clonotype was seen a handful of times. The chain is built from TRBV5-1 and TRBJ2-6; D remains unclear. Germline V gene data show CDR1 as SGHRS and CDR2 as YFSETQ. The germline V and J ends were trimmed by 4 bases and 0 bases, with 20 bases remaining between them. The CDR3 extends over 19 amino acids. The CDR3 loop is CASSPQGLSPLSGANVLTF. CDR3 DNA sequence: TGCGCCAGCAGCCCTCAAGGGTTAAGCCCACTCTCTGGGGCCAACGTCCTGACTTTC.

The chain uses TRBV12-3 or TRBV12-4 and TRBJ1-2; 8 bases match TRBD1. V trimming: 3 bases; J trimming: 12 bases; junction bases outside the gene matches: 15. The CDR3 is made up of 15 amino acids. CDR3 loop: CASSFIGQGRSRDTF. The CDR3 region has the DNA TGTGCCAGCAGTTTTATCGGACAGGGCCGATCTAGGGACACCTTC.

V gene TRBV7-9 combines with J gene TRBJ2-3; 8 bases are shared with TRBD2. The V segment lost 5 bases and the J segment 3 bases; nucleotides outside the gene matches: 7. The CDR3 extends over 15 amino acids. Germline lookup yields CDR1 SEHNR and CDR2 FQNEAQ (reference sequence). CDR3 nucleotide sequence: TGTGCCAGCAGCGGCAAGCGGGGGATAACAGATACGCAGTATTTT. It specifies CASSGKRGITDTQYF.

The sample holds a few counts of this clonotype. The chain carries TRBV20-1 and TRBJ2-1, with TRBD2 matching 11 bases. Unmatched junction bases numbered 13, after V lost 0 bases and J lost 0 bases. The CDR3 has 20 amino acids. CDR1 is DFQATT, CDR2 SNEGSKA, per germline (reference sequence). This chain's CDR3 is CSARDYGLAGGQSSYNEQFF. In DNA, the CDR3 is TGCAGTGCTAGAGACTACGGGCTAGCGGGGGGTCAGAGCTCCTACAATGAGCAGTTCTTC.

This rearrangement joins TRBV5-1 to TRBJ1-3; the D is unclear. The V gene lost 4 bases and the J gene lost 3 bases, with 11 bases spanning the gap. CDR1 is SGHRS, CDR2 YFSETQ, per germline. The CDR3 length is 14 residues. CDR3: CASSRGVDGNTIYF. CDR3 nucleotide sequence: TGCGCCAGCAGCCGTGGGGTCGATGGAAACACCATATATTTT.

The V call is TRBV12-5, the J call TRBJ2-2; 10 bases are a match to TRBD2. V lost 0 bases, J lost 0 bases, and 1 base stayed unmatched. This CDR3 comprises 17 residues. CDR1 LGHNT and CDR2 FRNRAP come from the germline V gene. CDR3: CASGLVLAGTNTGELFF. The CDR3 DNA is TGTGCTAGTGGTTTGGTACTAGCGGGGACGAACACCGGGGAGCTGTTTTTT.

The rearrangement links TRBV29-1 to TRBJ1-4; 7 positions match TRBD1. This CDR3 has 13 residues. Germline V gives CDR1 SQVTM, CDR2 ANQGSEA. V gave up 8 bases and J gave up 4 bases; unmatched junction bases: 7. Written as DNA, the CDR3 is TGCAGCATTTCAGGGGGGTTTAATGAAAAACTGTTTTTT. This codes for CSISGGFNEKLFF.

In regard to this clonotype: Mismatch with germline at one junction end may stem from a read error. The chain joins TRBV18 to TRBJ1-1, with D unresolved. The CDR3 has 12 amino acids. Germline V gene sequence: CDR1 KGHSH, CDR2 LQKENI. This CDR3 is CASSPIGGPSVF. In DNA, the CDR3 is TGTGCCAGCTCACCCATCGGCGGTCCTAGTGTCTTT.

This clonotype was detected only a few times. The gene calls are TRBV20-1 and TRBJ2-5; D may be TRBD1 (5 bases). Germline V lookup: CDR1 DFQATT, CDR2 SNEGSKA (reference sequence). This CDR3 is 12 amino acids long. The ends were cut back, 6 bases at V and 1 base at J, with 9 bases in the middle. CDR3 bases: TGCAGTGCCATGGACACCCAAGAGACCCAGTACTTC. Translated: CSAMDTQETQYF.

This chain links TRBV30 with TRBJ2-3, with D tentatively TRBD1 (5 bases). Trimming took off 1 base at V and 2 bases at J, with 13 bases between the two ends. The germline V gene encodes CDR1 GTSNPN and CDR2 SVGIG (reference sequence). The CDR3 covers 15 residues. The DNA for the CDR3 is TGTGCCTGGAGTGCAAGACAGAGAAACACAGATACGCAGTATTTT. This codes for CAWSARQRNTDTQYF.

The chain has TRBV5-1 and TRBJ2-1; 7 positions agree with TRBD2. The V gene's germline CDR1 is SGHRS and CDR2 YFSETQ. The length of the CDR3 is 15 residues. The ends lost 4 bases at V and 4 bases at J; junction bases unmatched: 8. The CDR3 is CASSPLGGKYNEQFF. As DNA, the CDR3 is TGCGCCAGCAGCCCCCTCGGGGGGAAGTACAATGAGCAGTTCTTC.

This clonotype came up a few times. The rearrangement links TRBV7-3 to TRBJ2-5; D remains ambiguous. Judging by the DNA end, TRBJ2-1 fits better; the J call may be wrong. The CDR3 runs to 15 residues. Germline V gene data show CDR1 as SGHTA and CDR2 as FQGTGA. The CDR3 nucleotides read TGTGCCAGCAGCTTAAATGGTTTCGCCCCCGGTGAGCAGTTCTTC. This translates into CASSLNGFAPGEQFF.

V and J are TRBV7-9 and TRBJ1-6; the match to TRBD1 covers 7 bases. Germline V gene data show CDR1 as SEHNR and CDR2 as FQNEAQ (reference sequence). This CDR3 is built from 14 residues. J lost 9 bases, V lost 5 bases, and 7 bases had no gene match. The CDR3 sequence is CASSVDRDSSPLHF. The CDR3 bases are TGTGCCAGCAGCGTTGACAGGGACAGTTCACCCCTCCACTTT.

This clonotype was seen more than once but under ten times. At one end the junction does not follow the germline gene, possibly because of a read error. The rearrangement uses TRBV28 and TRBJ2-1; tentatively, D is TRBD1 or TRBD2 (5 bases each). CDR3 length: 14 residues. Looked up from germline, CDR1 is MDHEN and CDR2 is SYDVKM. The DNA for the CDR3 is TGTGCCAGCAGCTTATTCGGGGCCACTCTGGAGCAGTTCTTC. Translation gives CASSLFGATLEQFF.

In this sample, this clonotype turned up a few times. This sequence joins TRBV29-1 and TRBJ2-3, with TRBD2 matching over 10 bases. The V gene's germline CDR1 is SQVTM and CDR2 ANQGSEA. This CDR3 contains 16 residues. V shed 1 base, J shed 0 bases, and the junction held 4 bases outside the gene matches. CDR3 nucleotide sequence: TGCAGCGTTGAAGGGACTAGCGGTCCTAGCACAGATACGCAGTATTTT. Translated: CSVEGTSGPSTDTQYF.